This paragraph covers one T cell receptor (beta chain) sequence. Its antigen is not identified. Assay: immunoSEQ multiplex PCR; the TCRdb copy retains only in-frame clones and omits some. There are tens of thousands of clones in the sample; 90% to 97% occur only once, and approximately 1.8% lies in the top ten. The record originates from a study of T cell clonotyping in hematopoietic cell transplantation. Looking at the study overall: Cytoreduction preceded collection of pretransplant recipient samples. Whole-study results and caveats: Graft donor and pretransplant recipient Inverse Simpson Index values predicted broader posttransplant TCR diversity. No sorting was done, leaving CD4 and CD8 contributions mixed. Pathologically expanded recipient clonotypes increased progressively from day 30 to day 180 as diversity fell.

This CDR3 has 16 residues. From germline, CDR1 is SGHRS and CDR2 YFSETQ. V was clipped by 1 base and J by 3 bases, with 17 bases between them. Time point: recipient sample about 28 days before transplant, after cytoreduction. The source was peripheral blood mononuclear cells, collected before stem cell transplant. The receptor was derived from a woman aged 45 to 65 with acute myeloid leukemia. Some clones in this sample may be carry-over from other donors' samples. V and J are TRBV5-1 and TRBJ2-7; a possible D gene is TRBD1 (5 bases). Written as DNA, the CDR3 is TGCGCCAGCAGCTTGTTGTGGGTGACAGAAATCTACGAGCAGTACTTC. Translating it yields CASSLLWVTEIYEQYF.